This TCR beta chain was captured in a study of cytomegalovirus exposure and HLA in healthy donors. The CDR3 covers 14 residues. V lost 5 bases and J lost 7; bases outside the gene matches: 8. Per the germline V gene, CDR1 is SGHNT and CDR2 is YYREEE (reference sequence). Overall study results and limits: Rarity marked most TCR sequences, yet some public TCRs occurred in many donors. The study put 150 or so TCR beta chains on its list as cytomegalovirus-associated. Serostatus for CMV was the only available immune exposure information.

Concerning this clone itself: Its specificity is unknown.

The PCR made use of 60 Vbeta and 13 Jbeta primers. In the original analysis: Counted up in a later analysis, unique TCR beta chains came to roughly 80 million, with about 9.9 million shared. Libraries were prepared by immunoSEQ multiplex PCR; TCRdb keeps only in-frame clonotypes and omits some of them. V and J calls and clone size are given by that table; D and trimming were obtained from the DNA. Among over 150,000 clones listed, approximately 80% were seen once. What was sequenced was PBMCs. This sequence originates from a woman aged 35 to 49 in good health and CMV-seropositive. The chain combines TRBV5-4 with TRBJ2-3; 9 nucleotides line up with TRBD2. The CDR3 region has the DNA TGTGCCAGCAGGGATAGCGGGAGAAGCCATACGCAGTATTTT. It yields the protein CASRDSGRSHTQYF.